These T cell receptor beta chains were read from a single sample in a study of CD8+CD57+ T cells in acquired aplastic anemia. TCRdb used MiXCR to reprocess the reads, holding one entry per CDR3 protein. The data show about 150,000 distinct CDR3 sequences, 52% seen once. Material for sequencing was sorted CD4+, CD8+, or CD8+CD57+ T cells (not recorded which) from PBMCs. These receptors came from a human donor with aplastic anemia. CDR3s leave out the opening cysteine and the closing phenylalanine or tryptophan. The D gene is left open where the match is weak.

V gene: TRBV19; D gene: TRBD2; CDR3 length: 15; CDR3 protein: ASSSLAGVAGQETQY
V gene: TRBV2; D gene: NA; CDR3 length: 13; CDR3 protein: ASSSSTTGLGGYT
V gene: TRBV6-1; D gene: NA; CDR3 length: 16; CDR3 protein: ASGQVHALVSGANVLT
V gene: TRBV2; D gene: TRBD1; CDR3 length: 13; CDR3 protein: ASSELGTANTEAF
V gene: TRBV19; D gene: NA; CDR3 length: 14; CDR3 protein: ASSIVPRTLDYGYT
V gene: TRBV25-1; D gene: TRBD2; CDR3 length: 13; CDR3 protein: ASSDQREATDTQY
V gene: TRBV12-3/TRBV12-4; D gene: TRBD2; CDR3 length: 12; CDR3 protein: ASSPGTILYEQY
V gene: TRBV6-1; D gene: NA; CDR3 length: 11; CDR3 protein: ASRSFGGTEAF
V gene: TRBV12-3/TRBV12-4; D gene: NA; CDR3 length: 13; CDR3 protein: ASSLWRDDNSPLH
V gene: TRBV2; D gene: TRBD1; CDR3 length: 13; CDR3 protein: ASRKEGQGPREQY
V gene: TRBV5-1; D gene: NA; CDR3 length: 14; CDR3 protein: ASSLRAGVANTEAF
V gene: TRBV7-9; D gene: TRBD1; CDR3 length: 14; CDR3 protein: ASSSGRSTGDYEQY
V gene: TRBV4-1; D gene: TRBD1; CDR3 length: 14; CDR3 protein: ASSQVSGTGSYEQY
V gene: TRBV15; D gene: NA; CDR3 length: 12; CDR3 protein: ATSGGLNTGELF
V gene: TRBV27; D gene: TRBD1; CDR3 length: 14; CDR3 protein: ASSRPGQGYNSPLH
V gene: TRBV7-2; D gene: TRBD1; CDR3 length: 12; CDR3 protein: ASSGTGENQPQH
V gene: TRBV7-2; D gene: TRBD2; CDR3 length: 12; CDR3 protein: ASNQGLAGFEQY
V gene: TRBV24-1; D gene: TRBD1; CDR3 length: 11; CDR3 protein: ATEQGAGQPQH
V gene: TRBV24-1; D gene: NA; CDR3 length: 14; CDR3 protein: ATSDLKGDGTDTQY
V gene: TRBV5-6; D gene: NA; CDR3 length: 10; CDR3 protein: ASSLGTLEQF
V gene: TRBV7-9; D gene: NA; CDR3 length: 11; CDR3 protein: ASSPRNTDTQY
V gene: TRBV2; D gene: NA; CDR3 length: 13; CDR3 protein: ASSPQARFPSPLH
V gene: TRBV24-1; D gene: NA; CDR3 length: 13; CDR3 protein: ATSDSTESGNTIY
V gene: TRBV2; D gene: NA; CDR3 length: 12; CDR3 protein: ASSVGRELGEQF
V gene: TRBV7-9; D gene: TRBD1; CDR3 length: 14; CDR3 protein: ASSPDRGDTKNIQY
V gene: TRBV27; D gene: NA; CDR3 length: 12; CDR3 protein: ASSTQGANYGYT
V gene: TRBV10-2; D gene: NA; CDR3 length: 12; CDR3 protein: ASSEPGLQETQY
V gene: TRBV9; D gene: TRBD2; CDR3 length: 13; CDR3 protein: ASSTGTSGGETQY
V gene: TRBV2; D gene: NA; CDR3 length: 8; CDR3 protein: ASRAGSYT
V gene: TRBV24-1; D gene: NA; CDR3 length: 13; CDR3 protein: ATSEAGKSDEKLF
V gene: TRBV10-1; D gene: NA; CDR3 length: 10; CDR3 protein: ASSETENEQF
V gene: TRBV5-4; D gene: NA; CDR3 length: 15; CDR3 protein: ASSFSLAVGCNSPLH
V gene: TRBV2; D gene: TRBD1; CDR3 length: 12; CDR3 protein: ASSLTGGGYEQY
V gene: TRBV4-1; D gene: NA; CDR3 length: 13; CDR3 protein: ASSGLNIPSYEQY
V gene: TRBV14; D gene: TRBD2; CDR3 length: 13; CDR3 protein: ASSRRGGEGYEQY
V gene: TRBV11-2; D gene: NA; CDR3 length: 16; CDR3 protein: ASSLAVGRTENQETQY
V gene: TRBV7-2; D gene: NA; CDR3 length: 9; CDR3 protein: ASTADYEQY
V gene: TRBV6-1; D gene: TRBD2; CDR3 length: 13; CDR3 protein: ASSELAGGKETQY
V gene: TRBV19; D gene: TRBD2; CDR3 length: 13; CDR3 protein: ASKTDAGGYNEQF
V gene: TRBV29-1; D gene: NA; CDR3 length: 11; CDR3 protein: SVEENRGTEAF
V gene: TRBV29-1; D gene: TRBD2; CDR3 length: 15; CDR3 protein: SVEGLAGGPLGETQY
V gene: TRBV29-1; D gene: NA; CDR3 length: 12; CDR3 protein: STPGPRGYNEQF
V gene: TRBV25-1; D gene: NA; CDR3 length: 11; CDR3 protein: ASSEGIDYEQY
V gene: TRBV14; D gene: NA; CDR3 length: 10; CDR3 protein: ASSQEGVTQY
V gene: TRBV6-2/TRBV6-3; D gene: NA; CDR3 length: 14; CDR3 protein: ASSYSTGGRDTEAF
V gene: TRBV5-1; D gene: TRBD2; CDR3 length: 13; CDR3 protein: ASRASGGYGDTQY
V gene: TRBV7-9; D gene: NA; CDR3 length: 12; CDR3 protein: ASSLIGKNEKLF
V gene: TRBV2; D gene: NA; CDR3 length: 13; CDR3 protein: ASSDSSSYNSPLH
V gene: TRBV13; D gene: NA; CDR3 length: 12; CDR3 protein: ASSKDRRGTEAF
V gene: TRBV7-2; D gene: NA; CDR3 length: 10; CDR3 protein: ASGGSTDTQY
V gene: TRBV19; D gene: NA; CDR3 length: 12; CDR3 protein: ASSEGLFTDTQY
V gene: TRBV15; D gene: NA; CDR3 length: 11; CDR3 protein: ATSRGREETQY
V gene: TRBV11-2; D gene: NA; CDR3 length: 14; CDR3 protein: ASSLGPTLKYNEQF
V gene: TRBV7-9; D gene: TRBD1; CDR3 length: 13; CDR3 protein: ASASRGTGADEQY
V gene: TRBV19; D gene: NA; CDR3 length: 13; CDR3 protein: ASSITSGEMTEAF
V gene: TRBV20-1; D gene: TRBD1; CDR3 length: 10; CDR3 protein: SATDRTYEQY
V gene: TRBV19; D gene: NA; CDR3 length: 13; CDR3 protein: ASTLGRGGGTEAF